These T cell receptor beta chains were read from a single sample in a study of blood T cell repertoires in COVID-19. Only in-frame clones appear in the TCRdb table, and some are missing; sequencing was by immunoSEQ multiplex PCR. Of tens of thousands of clones listed, approximately 89% were seen once; the top ten hold around 17%. What was sequenced was peripheral blood. These receptors all stem from a human donor in a cohort sampled during active COVID-19. The CDR3 runs from the conserved cysteine through the conserved F or W. D genes are given only for firm matches. Some rows have no size entry. The others give once, few or many, or a class for an expanded clone.

cdr3_aa: CASINTGRNTEAFF
cdr3_nt: TGTGCCAGCATTAACACCGGGAGGAACACTGAAGCTTTCTTT
v_call: TRBV2
d_call: -
j_call: TRBJ1-1
clone_size: -

cdr3_aa: CASRSGGANTEAFF
cdr3_nt: TGTGCCAGCAGATCCGGGGGGGCGAACACTGAAGCTTTCTTT
v_call: TRBV25-1
d_call: -
j_call: TRBJ1-1
clone_size: once

cdr3_aa: CASSPTGGLDEKLFF
cdr3_nt: TGTGCCAGCAGCCCGACAGGGGGTCTAGATGAAAAACTGTTTTTT
v_call: TRBV4-2
d_call: TRBD1
j_call: TRBJ1-4
clone_size: -

cdr3_aa: CASSQDAAGEWQPQHF
cdr3_nt: TGCGCCAGCAGCCAAGATGCGGCGGGTGAGTGGCAGCCCCAGCATTTT
v_call: TRBV4-1
d_call: -
j_call: TRBJ1-5
clone_size: -

cdr3_aa: CASSLVDGTDTQYF
cdr3_nt: TGTGCCAGCAGCTTGGTAGATGGCACAGATACGCAGTATTTT
v_call: TRBV5-4
d_call: -
j_call: TRBJ2-3
clone_size: -

cdr3_aa: CASSPSSGFGREQYF
cdr3_nt: TGTGCCAGCAGTCCGTCGTCGGGTTTCGGAAGAGAGCAGTACTTC
v_call: TRBV27
d_call: -
j_call: TRBJ2-7
clone_size: -

cdr3_aa: CASSLDGDYGYTF
cdr3_nt: TGTGCCAGCAGCCTCGACGGGGACTATGGCTACACCTTC
v_call: TRBV12-3/TRBV12-4
d_call: -
j_call: TRBJ1-2
clone_size: -

cdr3_aa: CAVRPRENIQYF
cdr3_nt: TGTGCCGTGAGGCCACGGGAAAACATTCAGTACTTC
v_call: TRBV6-6
d_call: -
j_call: TRBJ2-4
clone_size: -

cdr3_aa: CAWDNRVNSPLHF
cdr3_nt: TGTGCCTGGGACAACAGGGTTAATTCACCCCTCCACTTT
v_call: TRBV30
d_call: -
j_call: TRBJ1-6
clone_size: -

cdr3_aa: CASRSSGTSYGYTF
cdr3_nt: TGTGCCAGCAGAAGTTCCGGGACAAGTTATGGCTACACCTTC
v_call: TRBV6-5
d_call: -
j_call: TRBJ1-2
clone_size: -

cdr3_aa: CASSSDSTDTQYF
cdr3_nt: TGTGCCAGCAGTTCAGATAGCACAGATACGCAGTATTTT
v_call: TRBV12-3/TRBV12-4
d_call: -
j_call: TRBJ2-3
clone_size: -

cdr3_aa: CASSFLGRVEVTEAFF
cdr3_nt: TGTGCCAGCTCGTTCTTGGGTAGAGTCGAGGTCACTGAAGCTTTCTTT
v_call: TRBV21-1
d_call: -
j_call: TRBJ1-1
clone_size: -

cdr3_aa: CASSLSRDQPQHF
cdr3_nt: TGTGCCAGCAGTTTAAGTCGGGATCAGCCCCAGCATTTT
v_call: TRBV12-3/TRBV12-4
d_call: -
j_call: TRBJ1-5
clone_size: -

cdr3_aa: CASSLGGPYEQYF
cdr3_nt: TGTGCCAGCAGCTTGGGCGGTCCCTACGAGCAGTACTTC
v_call: TRBV5-4
d_call: -
j_call: TRBJ2-7
clone_size: -

cdr3_aa: CASRRQGTLDGANVLTF
cdr3_nt: TGTGCCAGTAGGAGACAGGGGACATTAGATGGGGCCAACGTCCTGACTTTC
v_call: TRBV19
d_call: TRBD1
j_call: TRBJ2-6
clone_size: -

cdr3_aa: CASSARVYTGELFF
cdr3_nt: TGTGCCAGCAGCGCCCGAGTATACACCGGGGAGCTGTTTTTT
v_call: TRBV9
d_call: -
j_call: TRBJ2-2
clone_size: -

cdr3_aa: CASSLGQAGTEAFF
cdr3_nt: TGTGCCAGCAGCTTAGGACAGGCAGGCACTGAAGCTTTCTTT
v_call: TRBV7-9
d_call: -
j_call: TRBJ1-1
clone_size: -

cdr3_aa: CASTTGGTYEQYF
cdr3_nt: TGTGCCAGTACAACAGGGGGGACCTACGAGCAGTACTTC
v_call: TRBV12-3/TRBV12-4
d_call: TRBD1
j_call: TRBJ2-7
clone_size: -

cdr3_aa: CAWSVHTGVKGSTEAFF
cdr3_nt: TGTGCCTGGAGTGTTCATACAGGGGTAAAAGGAAGTACTGAAGCTTTCTTT
v_call: TRBV30
d_call: TRBD1
j_call: TRBJ1-1
clone_size: -